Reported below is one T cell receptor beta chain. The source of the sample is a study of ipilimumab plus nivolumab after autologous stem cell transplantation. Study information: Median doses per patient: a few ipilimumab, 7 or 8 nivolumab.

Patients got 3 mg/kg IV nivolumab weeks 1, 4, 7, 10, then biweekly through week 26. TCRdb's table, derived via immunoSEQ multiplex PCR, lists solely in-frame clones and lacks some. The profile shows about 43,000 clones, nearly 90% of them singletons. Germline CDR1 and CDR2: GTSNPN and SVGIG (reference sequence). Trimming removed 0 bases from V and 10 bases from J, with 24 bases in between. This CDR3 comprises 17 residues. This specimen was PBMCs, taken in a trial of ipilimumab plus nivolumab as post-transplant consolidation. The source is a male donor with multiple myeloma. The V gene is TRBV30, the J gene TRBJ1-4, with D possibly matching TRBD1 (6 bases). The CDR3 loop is CAWSVRGIGLNGGKLFF. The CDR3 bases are TGTGCCTGGAGTGTAAGGGGGATTGGGCTGAACGGTGGAAAACTGTTTTTT.